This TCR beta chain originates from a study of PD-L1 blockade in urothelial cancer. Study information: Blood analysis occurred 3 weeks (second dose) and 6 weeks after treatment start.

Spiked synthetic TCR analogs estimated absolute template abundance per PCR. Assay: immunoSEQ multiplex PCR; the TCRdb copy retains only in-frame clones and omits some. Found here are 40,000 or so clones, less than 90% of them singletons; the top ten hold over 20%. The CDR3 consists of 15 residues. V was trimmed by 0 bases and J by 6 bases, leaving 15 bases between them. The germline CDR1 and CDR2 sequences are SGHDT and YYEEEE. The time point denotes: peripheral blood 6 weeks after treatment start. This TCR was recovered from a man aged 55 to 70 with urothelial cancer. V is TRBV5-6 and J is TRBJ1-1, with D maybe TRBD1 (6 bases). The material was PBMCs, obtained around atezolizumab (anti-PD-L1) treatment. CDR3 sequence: CASSLGWGQTSEAFF. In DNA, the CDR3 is TGTGCCAGCAGCTTGGGGTGGGGGCAAACTTCTGAAGCTTTCTTT.